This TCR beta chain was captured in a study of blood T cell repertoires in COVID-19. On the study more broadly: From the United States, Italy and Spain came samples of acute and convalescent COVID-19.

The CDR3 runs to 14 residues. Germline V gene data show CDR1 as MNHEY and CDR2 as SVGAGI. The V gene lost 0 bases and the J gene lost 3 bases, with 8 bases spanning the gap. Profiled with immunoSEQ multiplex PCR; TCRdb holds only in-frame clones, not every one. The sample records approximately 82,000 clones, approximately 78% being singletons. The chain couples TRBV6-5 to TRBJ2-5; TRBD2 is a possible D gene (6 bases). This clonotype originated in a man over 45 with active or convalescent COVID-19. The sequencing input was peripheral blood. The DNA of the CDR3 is TGTGCCAGCAGTTACTCGATAGCGGAAGAGACCCAGTACTTC. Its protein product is CASSYSIAEETQYF.